The present T cell receptor (beta chain) was sequenced within a study of blood T cell repertoires in COVID-19. At the level of the study: Spain, Italy and the United States supplied samples that represented acute and convalescent COVID-19. From T cells, B-cell-depleted T cells, or PBMCs came the material, which was cDNA or gDNA.

The CDR3 length is 18 residues. V was pared by 3 bases and J by 5 bases, with 13 bases of the junction left unmatched. Authors' analysis steps: Researchers report that nucleated cell counts were estimated from reference gene primer amplification. TCRdb keeps only in-frame clones here, not all; method: immunoSEQ multiplex PCR. That table gives V, J and clone size, and the DNA gave D and trimming. This sample has roughly 260,000 clones; approximately 80% occur once, and the top ten carry around 4.1%. V gene TRBV23-1 combines with J gene TRBJ2-3; 11 nucleotides agree with TRBD2. TRBV23-1 is an ORF; its function is uncertain. This TCR derives from a woman between 35 and 50 years old with active or convalescent COVID-19. Sample: peripheral blood. CDR3 coding DNA: TGCGCCAGCAGTCAGCCCTTTAGCGGGGGGGCCGTGGAAGATACGCAGTATTTT. This gives the protein CASSQPFSGGAVEDTQYF.